This T cell receptor (beta chain) is from a study of cytomegalovirus exposure and HLA in healthy donors. A single count supports this clone. The junction does not match germline at one end; this may be a read error. Germline values: CDR1 ENHRY, CDR2 SYGVKD. The CDR3 has 12 amino acids. The PCR contained 60 Vbeta and 13 Jbeta primers. The protocol was immunoSEQ multiplex PCR, while the TCRdb copy is restricted to in-frame clones and leaves out a portion. The profile shows about 140,000 clones, around 72% of them singletons. Specimen: PBMCs. J is TRBJ2-3 and V is TRBV10-3; no clear D. The sequence was obtained from a woman aged 40-49 years in good health and CMV-seronegative. The CDR3 DNA sequence: TGTGCCAGCAGTGGGTTCAGAGATACGCAGTATTTT. This gives the protein CASSGFRDTQYF.